Listed below are T cell receptor beta chains from one sample, sequenced in a study of T cell repertoires in cytomegalovirus infection. These receptors are not linked to any known antigen. From the reads, TCRdb called clonotypes with MiXCR, one entry per CDR3 protein. This sample carries some 500,000 distinct CDR3 sequences, just under 40% of them seen once, and the ten largest clones take 48%. This specimen was cultured PBMCs, taken from culture after CMV antigen stimulation. Source of these receptors: a human donor in good health (CMV status not recorded). Some clones in this sample may be carry-over from other donors' samples. Each CDR3 is given with its conserved first and last residue. The D gene is left open where the match is weak. Clone size is stated in some rows and not others, as once, few, many or a class when expanded.

clone_size	d_call	v_call	j_call	cdr3_nt	cdr3_aa
NA	TRBD2	TRBV7-6	TRBJ2-1	TGTGCCAGCAGCCGAAGCGGGGGTGGGTCCTACAATGAGCAGTTCTTC	CASSRSGGGSYNEQFF
NA	NA	TRBV12-3/TRBV12-4	TRBJ1-6	TGTGCCAGCACCCTATCTAGGAGGGAGTCACCCCTCCACTTT	CASTLSRRESPLHF
few	NA	TRBV7-2	TRBJ2-5	TGTGCCAGCAGCGAAGACGCGGCGAGGTTGGAGACCCAGTACTTC	CASSEDAARLETQYF
NA	TRBD1	TRBV29-1	TRBJ2-7	TGCAGCGTGGGGACAGGAGGTTCCGAGCAGTACTTC	CSVGTGGSEQYF
few	TRBD1	TRBV7-9	TRBJ2-5	TGTGCCAGCAGCTTAGGGGATAGGGGGCATCTGGAGACCCAGTACTTC	CASSLGDRGHLETQYF
few	NA	TRBV7-2	TRBJ2-3	TGTGCCAGCAGCTTACGGTGGGGGGATACGCAGTATTTT	CASSLRWGDTQYF
few	NA	TRBV7-8	TRBJ1-2	TGTGCCAGCAGCTTATCAACTGACAACTATGGCTACACCTTC	CASSLSTDNYGYTF
many	NA	TRBV7-2	TRBJ2-2	TGTGCCAGCAGCTTAGCGGGGACCCCGGGCACCGGGGAGCTGTTTTTT	CASSLAGTPGTGELFF
few	TRBD2	TRBV7-2	TRBJ2-1	TGTGCCAGCAGTCCTAGAGCGGGAGCGCGCTACAATGAGCAGTTCTTC	CASSPRAGARYNEQFF
NA	NA	TRBV7-3	TRBJ2-7	TGTGCCAGCGGTGGGTACTCCTACGAGCAGTACTTC	CASGGYSYEQYF